These 13 T cell receptor beta chains were all obtained from the same sample, sequenced in a study of T cell responses to AZD1222 COVID-19 vaccine. The method was immunoSEQ multiplex PCR; TCRdb's version includes in-frame clones alone and lacks a portion of them. Altogether 110,000 to 150,000 clones are present, 80% to 90% being singletons, with the ten largest covering approximately 3.4%. This specimen consisted of peripheral blood, obtained on day 0 of AZD1222 vaccination. The receptors shown here come from an adult in good health.

The genes are TRBV3-1 (or the pseudogene TRBV3-2) and TRBJ2-5; D call uncertain. CDR3 length: 11 residues. V was cut by 5 bases and J by 3 bases, with 4 bases left in between. Germline lookup yields CDR1 LGHDT and CDR2 YNNKEL (reference sequence). The CDR3 loop is CASSKKETQYF. CDR3 DNA: TGTGCCAGCAGCAAGAAAGAGACCCAGTACTTC.

The chain uses TRBV10-1 and TRBJ2-3; D gene unclear. Trimming left V 4 bases short and J 5 bases short, with 7 bases between. The CDR3 is 12 amino acids. Per the germline V gene, CDR1 is WNHNN and CDR2 is SYGVQD (reference sequence). CDR3 sequence reads: CASSVSEDTQYF. CDR3 nucleotide sequence: TGCGCCAGCAGTGTGTCGGAAGATACGCAGTATTTT.

This clone was seen only a few times. The chain combines TRBV27 with TRBJ1-5, with 8 bases fitting TRBD1. This CDR3 spans 16 amino acids. Germline-derived CDR1 and CDR2 are MNHEY and SMNVEV (reference sequence). Trimming took 5 bases from V and 5 from J; bases not matched to a gene: 11. The CDR3 region has the DNA TGTGCCAGCAGTCCATTTGGACAGGGCCGCCATCAGCCCCAGCATTTT. Protein product: CASSPFGQGRHQPQHF.

J is TRBJ1-1 and V is TRBV30; a weak D match, TRBD1 (6 bases). The CDR3 spans 13 residues. The V and J ends lost 4 bases and 1 base respectively, with 10 bases between them. The germline CDR1 and CDR2 sequences are GTSNPN and SVGIG (reference sequence). The CDR3 bases are TGTGCCTGGAAGGACAGCTGGAACACTGAAGCTTTCTTT. This codes for CAWKDSWNTEAFF.

The chain couples TRBV12-2 to TRBJ2-1; the table's D call TRBD2 went unverified against the DNA. TRBV12-2 is classified as a pseudogene. The CDR3 is 15 residues long. This chain's CDR3 is CASRPREEYINEQFF. DNA of the CDR3: TGTGCAAGTCGGCCGCGGGAGGAATACATTAATGAGCAGTTCTTC.

The chain joins TRBV28 to TRBJ2-7, with 13 bases aligning to TRBD2. With 3 bases clipped from V and 6 bases from J, the junction kept 17 bases outside the gene matches. Germline CDR1 and CDR2: MDHEN and SYDVKM. The CDR3 contains 19 residues. This CDR3 reads CASSFVEALAGGPGIEQYF. The CDR3 nucleotides read TGTGCCAGCAGTTTTGTGGAAGCACTAGCGGGAGGGCCTGGTATCGAGCAGTACTTC.

This chain connects TRBV5-1 to TRBJ2-4; 8 bases align to TRBD2. The junction had 6 bases not matched to a gene; V was cut back by 0 bases and J by 7 bases. This CDR3 comprises 15 residues. Germline lookup yields CDR1 SGHRS and CDR2 YFSETQ. CDR3 amino acids: CASSLDGGEWNIQYF. The CDR3 nucleotides are TGCGCCAGCAGCTTGGACGGGGGGGAGTGGAACATTCAGTACTTC. Full variable domain (remainder filled in from reference TRBV5-1 and TRBJ2-4): KAGVTQTPRYLIKTRGQQVTLSCSPISGHRSVSWYQQTPGQGLQFLFEYFSETQRNKGNFPGRFSGRQFSNSRSEMNVSTLELGDSALYLCASSLDGGEWNIQYFGAGTRLSVL.

The chain couples TRBV18 to TRBJ1-5; the D is unclear. Germline V lookup: CDR1 KGHSH, CDR2 LQKENI. CDR3 length: 13 residues. With 1 base removed from V and 5 bases from J, the gap between germline ends came to 6 bases. CDR3 sequence reads: CASSPHTDQPQHF. The CDR3 DNA reads TGTGCCAGCTCACCACACACGGATCAGCCCCAGCATTTT.

This chain uses TRBV5-6 with TRBJ1-1; the D gene is possibly TRBD1 (5 bases). The germline V and J ends were trimmed by 4 bases and 6 bases, with 10 bases remaining between them. Germline-derived CDR1 and CDR2 are SGHDT and YYEEEE. CDR3 length equals 12 residues. The CDR3 is CASSPWGSEAFF. The CDR3 coding sequence is TGTGCCAGCAGCCCATGGGGGTCTGAAGCTTTCTTT.

This chain connects TRBV19 to TRBJ2-3; TRBD2 matches at 11 bases. CDR3 length: 22 residues. Germline loops: CDR1 LNHDA, CDR2 SQIVND (reference sequence). The ends lost 5 bases at V and 0 bases at J; junction bases unmatched: 22. CDR3 in amino acids: CASSSGGVLAGVAVPSTDTQYF. The CDR3 bases are TGTGCCAGTAGTTCGGGAGGGGTACTAGCGGGAGTCGCAGTCCCTAGCACAGATACGCAGTATTTT.

The chain employs TRBV24-1 and TRBJ2-3, with D possibly TRBD1 on 5 matching bases. Germline V gene lookup returns CDR1 KGHDR and CDR2 SFDVKD. The CDR3 contains 15 residues. The germline V and J ends were trimmed by 4 bases and 4 bases, with 14 bases remaining between them. CDR3 nucleotides: TGTGCCACCAGTGAAACCGTGACAGCCTCAGATACGCAGTATTTT. The encoded protein is CATSETVTASDTQYF.

This clone was detected once. V and J are TRBV6-5 and TRBJ2-7; unclear D gene. The CDR3 contains 13 residues. Trimming removed 0 bases from V and 4 bases from J, with 7 bases in between. The germline gives CDR1 MNHEY, CDR2 SVGAGI. The CDR3 spells CASSYSGWYEQYF. The DNA of the CDR3 is TGTGCCAGCAGTTACTCGGGTTGGTACGAGCAGTACTTC.

The chain employs TRBV4-3 and TRBJ2-7; no clear D gene. Germline values: CDR1 LGHNA, CDR2 YSLEER. This CDR3 region has 14 residues. The germline V and J ends were trimmed by 3 bases and 6 bases, with 15 bases remaining between them. The CDR3 region is CASSHNRDVGEQYF. For the CDR3, the DNA is TGCGCCAGCAGCCACAACAGAGATGTGGGCGAGCAGTACTTC.